The 23 T cell receptor beta chains below all came from one sample that was sequenced in a study of blood T cell repertoires in COVID-19. Profiled with immunoSEQ multiplex PCR; TCRdb holds only in-frame clones, not every one. The data show over 90,000 clones, 90% seen once. Sequencing input: peripheral blood. The source is a man aged 45-65 years with acute or convalescent COVID-19.

This chain's CDR3 is CASSPGDPRYEQYF. DNA of the CDR3: TGCGCCAGCAGCCCGGGGGACCCCCGCTACGAGCAGTACTTC. This chain uses TRBV5-1 with TRBJ2-7, with a tentative D call TRBD2 (6 bases). The CDR3 totals 14 residues. Trimming took 4 bases from V and 3 from J, leaving 14 bases between them. Looked up from germline, CDR1 is SGHRS and CDR2 is YFSETQ.

This chain links TRBV5-6 with TRBJ1-2; D perhaps matches TRBD1 (6 bases). The CDR3 spans 15 residues. Germline V gives CDR1 SGHDT, CDR2 YYEEEE. Trimming took 4 bases from V and 8 from J, leaving 21 bases between them. The CDR3 region is CASSVGYGGPDGYTF. The CDR3 DNA follows: TGTGCCAGCAGCGTGGGGTACGGGGGGCCGGACGGCTACACCTTC. Filled out from reference TRBV5-6 and TRBJ1-2, the complete variable domain reads DAGVTQSPTHLIKTRGQQVTLRCSPKSGHDTVSWYQQALGQGPQFIFQYYEEEERQRGNFPDRFSGHQFPNYSSELNVNALLLGDSALYLCASSVGYGGPDGYTFGSGTRLTVV.

This rearrangement joins TRBV2 to TRBJ1-1, with a tentative D call TRBD1 (5 bases). Per the germline V gene, CDR1 is SNHLY and CDR2 is FYNNEI. V lost 7 bases, J lost 1 base, and 13 bases lay in between. This CDR3 contains 14 residues. In DNA, the CDR3 is TGTGCCAGCAACCCCACGGGGGGGAACACTGAAGCTTTCTTT. Translation: CASNPTGGNTEAFF.

This clone was seen only once. The rearrangement links TRBV10-3 to TRBJ2-7, with 11 bases fitting TRBD1. CDR3 length: 14 residues. Per the germline V gene, CDR1 is ENHRY and CDR2 is SYGVKD. The junction had 8 bases not matched to a gene; V was cut back by 10 bases and J by 3 bases. CDR3 coding DNA: TGTGCCAGCATGCCGGGACAGGGGGACTACGAGCAGTACTTC. This translates into CASMPGQGDYEQYF.

This chain connects TRBV5-6 to TRBJ1-6; D possibly corresponds to TRBD1 (5 bases). CDR1 and CDR2 from the germline V gene are SGHDT and YYEEEE. The CDR3 extends over 13 amino acids. V shed 4 bases and J shed 7 bases, with 9 bases lying between them. Here the CDR3 DNA reads TGTGCCAGCAGCGGACCAGGGAATTCACCCCTCCACTTT. This encodes CASSGPGNSPLHF.

The chain carries TRBV19 and TRBJ2-5; D may be TRBD1 (6 bases). The V and J ends lost 3 bases and 5 bases respectively, with 19 bases between them. CDR1 is LNHDA, CDR2 SQIVND, per germline (reference sequence). The CDR3 totals 16 residues. The CDR3 here is CASSMSILGARETQYF. In DNA form, the CDR3 reads TGTGCCAGTAGTATGTCCATCTTGGGGGCAAGGGAGACCCAGTACTTC.

The V call is TRBV10-1, the J call TRBJ2-7, with 7 bases identical to TRBD1. The CDR3 length is 14 residues. Trimming at V came to 6 bases and at J to 2 bases, leaving 7 bases not matched to a gene. Germline CDR1 reads WNHNN; CDR2 reads SYGVQD (reference sequence). CDR3 coding DNA: TGCGCCAGCAGCCCTGACAGGGTCCCCTACGAGCAGTACTTC. Translated, it gives CASSPDRVPYEQYF.

CDR3: CASSYGKGPTDTQYF. The DNA for the CDR3 is TGTGCCAGCAGTTACGGGAAGGGGCCCACAGATACGCAGTATTTT. The genes are TRBV6-5 and TRBJ2-3; tentatively, D is TRBD1 (5 bases). V lost 2 bases and J lost 2, with 11 bases in between. Looked up from germline, CDR1 is MNHEY and CDR2 is SVGAGI. There are 15 residues in the CDR3.

The rearrangement uses TRBV28 and TRBJ2-7; TRBD1 aligns across 12 bases. The CDR3 runs to 15 residues. Germline CDR1 is MDHEN and CDR2 is SYDVKM. Unmatched junction bases numbered 7, after V lost 6 bases and J lost 4 bases. CDR3 residues: CASSSPGQGAYEQYF. The CDR3 nucleotides read TGTGCCAGCAGCTCTCCGGGACAGGGGGCATACGAGCAGTACTTC.

The chain employs TRBV18 and TRBJ2-7; the D is unclear. This CDR3 contains 11 residues. Germline lookup yields CDR1 KGHSH and CDR2 LQKENI. The V gene lost 6 bases and the J gene lost 1 base, with 4 bases spanning the gap. CDR3 sequence (DNA): TGTGCCAGCTCCCGGTCCTACGAGCAGTACTTC. This sequence encodes CASSRSYEQYF.

This chain links TRBV5-1 with TRBJ2-2; D is perhaps TRBD2 (5 bases). V lost 0 bases and J 0 bases, leaving 9 bases between the germline ends. This CDR3 has 16 residues. Germline CDR1 SGHRS, CDR2 YFSETQ. The CDR3: CASSLVSGANTGELFF. For the CDR3, the DNA is TGCGCCAGCAGCTTGGTCAGCGGAGCGAACACCGGGGAGCTGTTTTTT. The full variable domain, rest sourced from reference TRBV5-1 and TRBJ2-2, is KAGVTQTPRYLIKTRGQQVTLSCSPISGHRSVSWYQQTPGQGLQFLFEYFSETQRNKGNFPGRFSGRQFSNSRSEMNVSTLELGDSALYLCASSLVSGANTGELFFGEGSRLTVL.

In regard to this clone: Other DNA sequences in the sample encode the same CDR3. The rearrangement links TRBV7-8 to TRBJ2-7; 7 bases align to TRBD1. Germline assignment: CDR1 SGHVS and CDR2 FQNEAQ. The CDR3 loop spans 13 amino acids. V shed 6 bases and J 2 bases; nucleotides not matched to a gene: 4. The chain's CDR3 is CASSRTGPYEQYF. As DNA, the CDR3 is TGTGCCAGCAGTAGGACAGGCCCCTACGAGCAGTACTTC.

This clone showed up just once. The chain combines TRBV11-2 with TRBJ2-7, with 9 positions matching TRBD1. V gave up 3 bases and J gave up 1 base; unmatched junction bases: 4. Germline V gene lookup returns CDR1 SGHAT and CDR2 FQNNGV. This CDR3 is built from 15 residues. CDR3 in DNA: TGTGCCAGCAGCTTTGGACAGGGGCCATCCTACGAGCAGTACTTC. It translates to CASSFGQGPSYEQYF.

The chain links TRBV18 to TRBJ1-6; possibly TRBD1 for D (5 bases). The germline V gene has CDR1 KGHSH and CDR2 LQKENI. V was cut by 8 bases and J by 5 bases, with 13 bases left in between. CDR3 size: 14 residues. In DNA, the CDR3 is TGTGCCAGCCGCGGGGGAACAGATAATTCACCCCTCCACTTT. Protein product: CASRGGTDNSPLHF.

This chain uses TRBV18 with TRBJ2-5; D perhaps matches TRBD1 (7 bases). Looked up from germline, CDR1 is KGHSH and CDR2 is LQKENI. Between the trimmed V and J ends, which lost 3 bases and 2 bases, there was a span of 10 bases. The CDR3 length is 14 residues. The CDR3 coding sequence is TGTGCCAGCTCACCGGGGGGACAGCAAGAGACCCAGTACTTC. Amino acid sequence: CASSPGGQQETQYF.

The chain carries TRBV5-4 and TRBJ2-3, with TRBD2 matching 7 bases. Germline assignment: CDR1 SGHNT and CDR2 YYREEE (reference sequence). The CDR3 extends over 15 amino acids. Germline trimming cut 5 bases from V and 3 bases from J; bases unmatched to any gene: 9. This CDR3 reads CASRGRGRKTDTQYF. The CDR3 DNA follows: TGTGCCAGCAGGGGTCGCGGGAGAAAAACAGATACGCAGTATTTT.

V gene TRBV25-1 combines with J gene TRBJ1-1; TRBD1 matches 7 bases. From germline, CDR1 is MGHDK and CDR2 SYGVNS. This CDR3 region has 11 residues. V lost 6 bases to trimming and J lost 7 bases; unmatched junction nucleotides: 2. The CDR3 DNA reads TGTGCCAGCAGGCGGACAGGTGAAGCTTTCTTT. This sequence encodes CASRRTGEAFF.

This chain joins TRBV2 and TRBJ1-5; possible D gene TRBD1, 5 bases. Germline V gene sequence: CDR1 SNHLY, CDR2 FYNNEI. The CDR3 runs to 13 residues. Between the trimmed V and J ends, which lost 9 bases and 8 bases, there was a span of 17 bases. This chain's CDR3 is CASTGSGREPQHF. The CDR3 DNA reads as TGTGCCAGTACAGGCTCTGGCAGGGAGCCCCAGCATTTT.

The chain combines TRBV19 with TRBJ2-7, with TRBD1 matching 10 bases. The CDR3 is 15 residues long. V lost 3 bases, J lost 4 bases, and 6 bases stayed unmatched. CDR1 is LNHDA, CDR2 SQIVND, per germline (reference sequence). The CDR3 DNA follows: TGTGCCAGTAGTATTTCCGGGACAGGGGCATACGAGCAGTACTTC. This codes for CASSISGTGAYEQYF.

J is TRBJ2-7 and V is TRBV27; TRBD1 aligns across 7 bases. The CDR3 is 14 amino acids. CDR1 is MNHEY, CDR2 SMNVEV, per germline (reference sequence). Losses at the gene ends were 5 bases for V and 3 bases for J; bases not matched to a gene: 7. CDR3 loop: CASSDLDRIYEQYF. The CDR3 coding sequence is TGTGCCAGCAGTGACCTGGACAGGATCTACGAGCAGTACTTC.

This chain links TRBV27 with TRBJ1-2; TRBD1 is a possible D gene (6 bases). Germline CDR1 MNHEY, CDR2 SMNVEV (reference sequence). The ends were cut back, 2 bases at V and 4 bases at J, with 8 bases in the middle. The CDR3 has 13 residues. CDR3 bases: TGTGCCAGCAGTTTAACAGGGTTCTATGGCTACACCTTC. It encodes CASSLTGFYGYTF.

The table lists this clone with a few counts. The rearrangement joins TRBV19 to TRBJ1-1, with TRBD1 matching over 8 bases. The CDR3 is 15 amino acids. Germline assignment: CDR1 LNHDA and CDR2 SQIVND (reference sequence). Trimming removed 4 bases from V and 1 base from J; junction bases left unmatched: 5. DNA for the CDR3: TGTGCCAGTAGTACCTCAGGGACAGGGAACACTGAAGCTTTCTTT. Protein product: CASSTSGTGNTEAFF.

The V call is TRBV19, the J call TRBJ1-5, with D unresolved. The germline gives CDR1 LNHDA, CDR2 SQIVND (reference sequence). V lost 5 bases and J lost 7, with 12 bases in between. This CDR3 region has 13 residues. The CDR3 reads CASSSRISQPQHF. The CDR3 coding sequence is TGTGCCAGTAGTTCAAGGATTAGCCAGCCCCAGCATTTT. The full variable domain, completed using reference TRBV19 and TRBJ1-5, is DGGITQSPKYLFRKEGQNVTLSCEQNLNHDAMYWYRQDPGQGLRLIYYSQIVNDFQKGDIAEGYSVSREKKESFPLTVTSAQKNPTAFYLCASSSRISQPQHFGDGTRLSIL.